This passage covers 13 T cell receptor beta chains from one sample sequenced in a study of prognosis after radiotherapy for stage I lung cancer. From genomic DNA, TCR beta CDR3 was amplified by two-round multiplex PCR. Each TRBV and TRBJ gene had its own primer in the first PCR round. TCRdb re-called the multiplex PCR reads with MiXCR, one entry per CDR3 protein. The sample holds around 13,000 distinct CDR3 sequences, about 32% seen once. The starting material was PBMCs, obtained before or after stereotactic body radiation therapy (not recorded which). These receptors were taken from a donor over 45 with non-small cell lung cancer.

As concerns this clonotype: An end of the junction differs from the germline gene, which may be a read error. V is TRBV4-2 and J is TRBJ2-2, with a possible D match to TRBD2 (6 bases). Germline CDR1 LGHNA, CDR2 YNFKEQ. This CDR3 contains 18 residues. This CDR3 reads CAGSRGRLGGTNNGELFF. CDR3 coding DNA: TGTGCCGGCAGCCGTGGTCGACTGGGGGGAACGAACAACGGGGAGCTGTTTTTT.

This clonotype is medium-sized (0.01 to 0.1%) by share. V gene TRBV19 combines with J gene TRBJ2-2; 10 bases fit TRBD2. The germline gives CDR1 LNHDA, CDR2 SQIVND (reference sequence). The CDR3 length is 16 residues. V was clipped by 5 bases and J by 7 bases; unmatched bases: 10. The CDR3 loop is CASSPQGLAFGGELFF. CDR3 coding DNA: TGTGCCAGTAGTCCCCAGGGACTAGCGTTTGGCGGGGAGCTGTTTTTT. Variable domain in full (rest from reference TRBV19 and TRBJ2-2): DGGITQSPKYLFRKEGQNVTLSCEQNLNHDAMYWYRQDPGQGLRLIYYSQIVNDFQKGDIAEGYSVSREKKESFPLTVTSAQKNPTAFYLCASSPQGLAFGGELFFGEGSRLTVL.

This clonotype has at least ten counts. The chain uses TRBV7-6 and TRBJ2-7; TRBD1 or TRBD2 may be the D gene (5 bases each). CDR1 and CDR2 (germline): SGHVS, FNYEAQ. The CDR3 has 14 residues. Deletions cut 1 base from V and 3 bases from J, with 10 bases between. DNA for the CDR3: TGTGCCAGCAGCTTAGGGGGACGGTACTACGAGCAGTACTTC. Translating gives CASSLGGRYYEQYF.

J is TRBJ2-5 and V is TRBV20-1; 7 bases line up with TRBD2. Germline loops: CDR1 DFQATT, CDR2 SNEGSKA (reference sequence). V lost 0 bases to trimming and J lost 6 bases; unmatched junction nucleotides: 7. The CDR3 length is 14 residues. The CDR3 bases are TGCAGTGCTAGAGATTGGCTAGCGGCCCAGACCCAGTACTTC. It yields the protein CSARDWLAAQTQYF.

There are many counts of this clonotype. The J gene is TRBJ2-1, the V gene TRBV19; the D is unclear. V lost 3 bases and J lost 4, with 10 bases in between. The CDR3 contains 14 residues. In germline, CDR1 is LNHDA, CDR2 SQIVND (reference sequence). The CDR3 nucleotides are TGTGCCAGTAGTATCACCGGGCGATACAATGAGCAGTTCTTC. It specifies CASSITGRYNEQFF. The full variable domain, with the rest looked up from reference TRBV19 and TRBJ2-1, is DGGITQSPKYLFRKEGQNVTLSCEQNLNHDAMYWYRQDPGQGLRLIYYSQIVNDFQKGDIAEGYSVSREKKESFPLTVTSAQKNPTAFYLCASSITGRYNEQFFGPGTRLTVL.

This CDR3 reads CASSTLAGVKGGQFF. DNA of the CDR3: TGTGCCAGTAGTACTCTAGCTGGGGTAAAGGGTGGGCAGTTCTTC. The V call is TRBV19, the J call TRBJ2-1; D is possibly TRBD2 (5 bases). The length of the CDR3 is 15 residues. CDR1 is LNHDA and CDR2 is SQIVND in the germline V gene (reference sequence). V shed 4 bases and J shed 12 bases, with 22 bases lying between them.

This clonotype showed up many times. The CDR3 DNA is TGTGCCAGCAGTGAACTTGGGGATGAGCAGTTCTTC. This codes for CASSELGDEQFF. V gene TRBV2 combines with J gene TRBJ2-1; no definite D call. CDR3 length: 12 amino acids. Germline V CDR1 and CDR2: SNHLY, FYNNEI. V was shortened by 2 bases and J by 8 bases, with 7 bases between the two germline ends. Supplemented by reference TRBV2 and TRBJ2-1, the full variable domain reads EPEVTQTPSHQVTQMGQEVILRCVPISNHLYFYWYRQILGQKVEFLVSFYNNEISEKSEIFDDQFSVERPDGSNFTLKIRSTKLEDSAMYFCASSELGDEQFFGPGTRLTVL.

By proportion, this clonotype is medium-sized. This rearrangement joins TRBV24-1 to TRBJ2-3, with TRBD1 matching over 7 bases. Germline values: CDR1 KGHDR, CDR2 SFDVKD. V gave up 6 bases and J gave up 2 bases; unmatched junction bases: 7. The CDR3 runs 15 residues. The CDR3 DNA reads TGTGCCACCAGTACCCGGGACAGCATCACAGATACGCAGTATTTT. Translation: CATSTRDSITDTQYF.

As concerns this clonotype: Relative to the germline gene, one junction end is altered; a read error may explain this. V is TRBV20-1 and J is TRBJ2-2, with 9 positions matching TRBD2. The germline CDR1 and CDR2 sequences are DFQATT and SNEGSKA (reference sequence). This CDR3 comprises 14 residues. The CDR3 bases are TGTACTACCGGGACTAGCAAAAACACCGGGGAGCCGTTTTTT. Translated: CTTGTSKNTGEPFF.

This clonotype is classed as medium-sized. J is TRBJ1-2 and V is TRBV6-1; D perhaps matches TRBD1 (5 bases). Looked up from germline, CDR1 is MNHNS and CDR2 is SASEGT. The CDR3 runs 14 residues. V was clipped by 5 bases and J by 7 bases, with 17 bases between them. The CDR3 loop reads CASSTDGGELGYTF. The CDR3 DNA sequence: TGTGCCAGCAGTACAGACGGGGGGGAACTTGGCTACACCTTC.

With respect to this clonotype: Germline is not matched at one junction end, which may reflect a read error. J is TRBJ2-7 and V is TRBV7-2, with a weak D call TRBD2 (6 bases). From germline, CDR1 is SGHTA and CDR2 FQGNSA. This CDR3 comprises 16 residues. CDR3 sequence: CASSLGLGSADYEKYF. DNA for the CDR3: TGTGCCAGCAGCTTAGGGTTAGGGTCGGCGGACTACGAGAAGTACTTC.

Judged by abundance, this clonotype is medium-sized. This chain joins TRBV5-1 and TRBJ2-2, with D tentatively TRBD2 (6 bases). Trimming took off 4 bases at V and 4 bases at J, with 11 bases between the two ends. CDR1 and CDR2 from the germline V gene are SGHRS and YFSETQ. This CDR3 spans 14 amino acids. CDR3 loop: CASSPLGGTGELFF. As DNA, the CDR3 is TGCGCCAGCAGCCCCCTGGGGGGCACCGGGGAGCTGTTTTTT.

As to this clonotype: A far more abundant clone sits one base away, making this likely a read error. V is TRBV6-4 and J is TRBJ2-5; 10 bases agree with TRBD1. This CDR3 contains 20 residues. The germline gives CDR1 MRHNA, CDR2 SNTAGT. The CDR3 loop is CASSSVGPGQGTPPRETKYF. Here the CDR3 DNA reads TGTGCCAGCAGTTCCGTGGGACCGGGACAGGGGACTCCCCCCCGGGAGACCAAGTACTTC.